Sequencing of this T cell receptor beta chain was carried out in a study of OX40 agonist ivuxolimab in advanced cancers. In the study overall: With ivuxolimab, an agonistic anti-OX40 (CD134) antibody, patients were treated. Patients undergoing dose escalation presented with hepatocellular carcinoma, melanoma, renal cell or head and neck cancer. The mean age was around 56 years, ranging from 23 to 79, with about 87% of participants male.

A note on this clone: Its antigen is undetermined.

Points from the study as a whole: The CD4+ and CD8+ T cells in the blood had expanded clonally by week 6 at 0.1 to 3.0 mg/kg.

Sequencing was performed with immunoSEQ multiplex PCR; in TCRdb, only in-frame clones are kept and a portion is missing. The sample consists of 130,000 or so clones, about nine tenths of them appearing once. This CDR3 comprises 16 residues. CDR1 and CDR2 (germline): LNHDA, SQIVND (reference sequence). Unmatched junction bases numbered 6, after V lost 3 bases and J lost 4 bases. The sequence derives from an adult with an advanced solid tumor such as melanoma, head and neck, liver or kidney cancer. The sequencing used CD4+ or CD8+ T cells sorted from blood, collected in a trial of the OX40 agonist ivuxolimab. The rearrangement joins TRBV19 to TRBJ1-2; 12 positions match TRBD1. CDR3: CASSIGGTGGTYGYTF. The CDR3 nucleotides are TGTGCCAGTAGTATCGGCGGGACAGGGGGCACCTATGGCTACACCTTC. Full variable domain (remainder filled in from reference TRBV19 and TRBJ1-2): DGGITQSPKYLFRKEGQNVTLSCEQNLNHDAMYWYRQDPGQGLRLIYYSQIVNDFQKGDIAEGYSVSREKKESFPLTVTSAQKNPTAFYLCASSIGGTGGTYGYTFGSGTRLTVV.